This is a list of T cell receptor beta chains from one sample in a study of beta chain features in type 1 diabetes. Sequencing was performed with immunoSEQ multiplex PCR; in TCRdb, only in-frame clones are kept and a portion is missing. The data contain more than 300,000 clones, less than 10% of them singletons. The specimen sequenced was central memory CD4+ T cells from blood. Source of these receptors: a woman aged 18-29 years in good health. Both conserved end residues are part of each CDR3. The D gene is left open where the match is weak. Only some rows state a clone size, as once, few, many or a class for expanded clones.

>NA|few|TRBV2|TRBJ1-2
CASSARGLDGYGYTF
TGTGCCAGCAGTGCCCGAGGGTTAGACGGATATGGCTACACCTTC
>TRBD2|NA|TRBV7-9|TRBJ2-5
CASSTPGGAETQYF
TGTGCCAGCAGCACCCCGGGGGGGGCAGAGACCCAGTACTTC
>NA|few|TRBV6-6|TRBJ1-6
CASSDNSNYSPLHF
TGTGCCAGCAGTGACAACTCAAACTATTCACCCCTCCACTTT
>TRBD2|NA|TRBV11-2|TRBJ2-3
CASSPLAGVGTDTQYF
TGTGCCAGCAGCCCACTAGCGGGAGTGGGCACAGATACGCAGTATTTT
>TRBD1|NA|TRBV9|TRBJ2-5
CASSVGIRGRARGETQYF
TGTGCCAGCAGCGTAGGGATCAGGGGGCGCGCTCGTGGAGAGACCCAGTACTTC
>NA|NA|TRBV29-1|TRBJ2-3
CSVEGQGTQYF
TGCAGCGTTGAGGGGCAAGGTACGCAGTATTTT
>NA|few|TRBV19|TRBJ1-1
CASSSQGATEAFF
TGTGCCAGTAGTTCACAGGGAGCCACTGAAGCTTTCTTT
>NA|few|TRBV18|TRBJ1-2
CASSPLTAGAFVGYTF
TGTGCCAGCTCACCACTTACAGCAGGGGCATTTGTTGGCTACACCTTC
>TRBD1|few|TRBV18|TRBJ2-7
CASSPPGTGIDEQYF
TGTGCCAGCTCACCGCCCGGGACAGGGATCGACGAGCAGTACTTC
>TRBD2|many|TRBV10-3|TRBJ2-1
CATLAGAYNEQFF
TGTGCCACGTTAGCGGGAGCCTACAATGAGCAGTTCTTC
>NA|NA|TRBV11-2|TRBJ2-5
CASSTRPAQETQYF
TGTGCCAGCAGCACCCGGCCGGCGCAAGAGACCCAGTACTTC
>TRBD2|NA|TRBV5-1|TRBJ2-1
CASSLVAGGKNEQFF
TGCGCCAGCAGCTTGGTGGCGGGAGGGAAGAATGAGCAGTTCTTC
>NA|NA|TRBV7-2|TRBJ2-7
CASGRPGYEQYF
TGTGCCAGCGGCCGACCCGGCTACGAGCAGTACTTC
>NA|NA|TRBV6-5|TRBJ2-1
CASSYEGPGLGNEQFF
TGTGCCAGCAGTTACGAGGGCCCTGGCCTGGGGAATGAGCAGTTCTTC
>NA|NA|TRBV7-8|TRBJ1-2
CASSPQGANYGYTF
TGTGCCAGCAGCCCCCAGGGCGCTAACTATGGCTACACCTTC
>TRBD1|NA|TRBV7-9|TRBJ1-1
CASSFQGVHTEAFF
TGTGCCAGCAGCTTCCAGGGGGTTCACACTGAAGCTTTCTTT
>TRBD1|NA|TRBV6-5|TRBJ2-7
CASSYGTGGSYEQYF
TGTGCCAGCAGTTACGGGACAGGGGGCTCCTACGAGCAGTACTTC
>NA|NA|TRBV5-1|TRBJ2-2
CASSSGDSLNTGELFF
TGCGCCAGCAGCTCGGGGGACAGTCTGAACACCGGGGAGCTGTTTTTT
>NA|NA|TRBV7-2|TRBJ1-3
CASSLAWAAGSGNTIYF
TGTGCCAGCAGCTTAGCGTGGGCAGCTGGCTCTGGAAACACCATATATTTT
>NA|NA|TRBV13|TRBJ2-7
CASSLLPEQYF
TGTGCCAGCAGCTTACTCCCCGAGCAGTACTTC
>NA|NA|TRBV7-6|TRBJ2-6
CASSLVGSGANVLTF
TGTGCCAGCAGCTTAGTGGGCTCTGGGGCCAACGTCCTGACTTTC
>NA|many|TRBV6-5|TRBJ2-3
CASRNSGAAIDTQYF
TGTGCCAGCAGAAATAGCGGCGCCGCGATAGATACGCAGTATTTT
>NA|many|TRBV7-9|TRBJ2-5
CASKTVAQETQYF
TGTGCCAGCAAAACAGTAGCCCAAGAGACCCAGTACTTC
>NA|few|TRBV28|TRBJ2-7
CASSDLDRLSSYEQYF
TGTGCCAGCAGCGATCTCGACCGTCTATCCTCCTACGAGCAGTACTTC
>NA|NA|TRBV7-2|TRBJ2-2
CASSLVLSGELFF
TGTGCCAGCAGCTTAGTTTTGTCCGGGGAGCTGTTTTTT
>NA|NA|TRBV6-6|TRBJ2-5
CASSSSVAGMEETQYF
TGTGCCAGCAGTTCCTCGGTGGCGGGGATGGAGGAGACCCAGTACTTC
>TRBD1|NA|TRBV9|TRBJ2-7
CASSARIGTGAYEQYF
TGTGCCAGCAGCGCGAGGATCGGGACAGGGGCATACGAGCAGTACTTC
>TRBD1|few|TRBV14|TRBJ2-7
CASSQDRRTGTSFGYEQYF
TGTGCCAGCAGCCAAGATCGGAGGACAGGGACGTCTTTCGGCTACGAGCAGTACTTC
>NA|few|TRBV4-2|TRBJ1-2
CASSQDAAGRNYGYTF
TGTGCCAGCAGCCAAGATGCCGCAGGGAGAAACTATGGCTACACCTTC
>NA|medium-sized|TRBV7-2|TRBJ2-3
CASSLAGAGADTQYF
TGTGCCAGCAGCTTAGCGGGAGCTGGCGCAGATACGCAGTATTTT
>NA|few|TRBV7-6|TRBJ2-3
CASSHGLNSDTQYF
TGTGCCAGCAGCCACGGACTAAATTCGGATACGCAGTATTTT
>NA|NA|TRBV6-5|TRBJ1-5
CASSEVGAGQPQHF
TGTGCCAGCAGTGAAGTCGGGGCAGGTCAGCCCCAGCATTTT
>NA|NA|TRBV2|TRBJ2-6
CASRAYQISGANVLTF
TGTGCCAGCAGGGCATATCAAATCTCTGGGGCCAACGTCCTGACTTTC
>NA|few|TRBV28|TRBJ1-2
CASSYGRASNYGYTF
TGTGCCAGCAGTTACGGACGGGCATCTAACTATGGCTACACCTTC
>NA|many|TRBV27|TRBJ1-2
CASSLSSGTGYTF
TGTGCCAGCAGTTTATCGTCGGGGACTGGCTACACCTTC
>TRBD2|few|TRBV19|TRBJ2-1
CASKQTSGSYNEQFF
TGTGCCAGTAAGCAGACTAGCGGGAGCTACAATGAGCAGTTCTTC
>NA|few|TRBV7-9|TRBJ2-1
CASSLETRRNEQFF
TGTGCCAGCAGCTTAGAGACTAGGAGGAATGAGCAGTTCTTC
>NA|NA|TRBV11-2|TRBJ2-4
CASSFGWQAIAKNIQYF
TGTGCCAGCAGCTTCGGATGGCAGGCAATAGCCAAAAACATTCAGTACTTC
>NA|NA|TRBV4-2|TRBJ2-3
CASSHLVESTDTQYF
TGTGCCAGCAGCCATCTGGTAGAAAGCACAGATACGCAGTATTTT
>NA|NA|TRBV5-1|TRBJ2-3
CASSLGEASRAQYF
TGCGCCAGCAGCTTGGGAGAAGCTAGCCGGGCGCAGTATTTT
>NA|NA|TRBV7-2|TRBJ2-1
CASSLDRDQILQFF
TGTGCCAGCAGCTTAGATCGGGACCAGATTCTGCAGTTCTTC
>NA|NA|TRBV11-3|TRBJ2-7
CASSLTPPAPQYF
TGTGCCAGCAGCTTAACCCCTCCGGCTCCGCAGTACTTC
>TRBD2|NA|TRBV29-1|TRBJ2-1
CRGGGRRYNEQFF
TGCAGGGGCGGCGGGAGGAGGTACAATGAGCAGTTCTTC
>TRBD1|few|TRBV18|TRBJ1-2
CASSPGTGNTF
TGTGCCAGCTCACCAGGGACAGGGAACACCTTC
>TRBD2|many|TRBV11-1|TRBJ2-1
CASRREWGDEQFF
TGTGCCAGCAGGCGGGAGTGGGGGGATGAGCAGTTCTTC
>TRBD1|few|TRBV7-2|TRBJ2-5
CASSQNRGETQYF
TGTGCCAGCAGCCAAAACAGGGGCGAGACCCAGTACTTC
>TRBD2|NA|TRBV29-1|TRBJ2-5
CSVFDMGAGGPLSETQYF
TGCAGCGTTTTTGATATGGGGGCGGGAGGGCCACTCTCAGAGACCCAGTACTTC
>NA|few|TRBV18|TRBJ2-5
CASSPPSQGQETQYF
TGTGCCAGCTCACCACCTTCACAGGGCCAAGAGACCCAGTACTTC
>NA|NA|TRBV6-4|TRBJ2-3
CASRYTGFRNLTDTQYF
TGTGCCAGCAGATATACCGGATTCAGGAATCTCACAGATACGCAGTATTTT
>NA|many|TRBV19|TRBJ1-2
CATQPRVQAGSFYGYTF
TGTGCCACCCAACCACGGGTCCAGGCCGGTTCTTTCTATGGCTACACCTTC
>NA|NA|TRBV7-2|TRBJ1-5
CASSSFNNQPQHF
TGTGCCAGCAGCTCCTTCAACAATCAGCCCCAGCATTTT
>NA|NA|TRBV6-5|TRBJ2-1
CASSYTRDEQFF
TGTGCCAGCAGCTACACCAGGGATGAGCAGTTCTTC
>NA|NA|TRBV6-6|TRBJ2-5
CASSHPSAPGRETQYF
TGTGCCAGCAGTCACCCTAGCGCCCCGGGTAGGGAGACCCAGTACTTC
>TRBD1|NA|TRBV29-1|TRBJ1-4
CSVLQGAWGEKLFF
TGCAGCGTTCTTCAGGGGGCCTGGGGTGAAAAACTGTTTTTT